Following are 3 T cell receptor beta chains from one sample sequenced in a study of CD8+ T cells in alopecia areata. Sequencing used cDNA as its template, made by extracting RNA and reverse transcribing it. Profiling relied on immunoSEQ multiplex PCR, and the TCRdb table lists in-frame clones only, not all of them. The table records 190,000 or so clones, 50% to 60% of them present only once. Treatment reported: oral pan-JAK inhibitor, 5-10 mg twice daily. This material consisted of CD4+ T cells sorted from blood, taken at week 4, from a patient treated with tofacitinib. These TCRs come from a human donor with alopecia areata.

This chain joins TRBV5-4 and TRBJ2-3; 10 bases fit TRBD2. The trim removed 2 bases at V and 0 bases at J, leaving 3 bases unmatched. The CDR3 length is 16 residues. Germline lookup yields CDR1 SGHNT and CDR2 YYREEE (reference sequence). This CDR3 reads CASSLKRGGSTDTQYF. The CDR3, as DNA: TGTGCCAGCAGCTTAAAGCGGGGGGGCAGCACAGATACGCAGTATTTT.

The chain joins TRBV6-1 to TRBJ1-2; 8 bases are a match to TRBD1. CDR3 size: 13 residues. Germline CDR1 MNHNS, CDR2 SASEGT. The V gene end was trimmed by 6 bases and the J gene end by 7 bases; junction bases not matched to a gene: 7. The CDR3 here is CASRPGQGLGYTF. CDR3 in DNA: TGTGCCAGCAGGCCTGGACAGGGACTTGGCTACACCTTC.

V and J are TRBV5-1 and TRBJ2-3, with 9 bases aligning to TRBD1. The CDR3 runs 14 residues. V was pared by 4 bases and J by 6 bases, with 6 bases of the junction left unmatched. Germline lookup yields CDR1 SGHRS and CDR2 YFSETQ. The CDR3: CASSVQGARDTQYF. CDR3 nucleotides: TGCGCCAGCAGCGTACAGGGGGCGCGGGATACGCAGTATTTT.